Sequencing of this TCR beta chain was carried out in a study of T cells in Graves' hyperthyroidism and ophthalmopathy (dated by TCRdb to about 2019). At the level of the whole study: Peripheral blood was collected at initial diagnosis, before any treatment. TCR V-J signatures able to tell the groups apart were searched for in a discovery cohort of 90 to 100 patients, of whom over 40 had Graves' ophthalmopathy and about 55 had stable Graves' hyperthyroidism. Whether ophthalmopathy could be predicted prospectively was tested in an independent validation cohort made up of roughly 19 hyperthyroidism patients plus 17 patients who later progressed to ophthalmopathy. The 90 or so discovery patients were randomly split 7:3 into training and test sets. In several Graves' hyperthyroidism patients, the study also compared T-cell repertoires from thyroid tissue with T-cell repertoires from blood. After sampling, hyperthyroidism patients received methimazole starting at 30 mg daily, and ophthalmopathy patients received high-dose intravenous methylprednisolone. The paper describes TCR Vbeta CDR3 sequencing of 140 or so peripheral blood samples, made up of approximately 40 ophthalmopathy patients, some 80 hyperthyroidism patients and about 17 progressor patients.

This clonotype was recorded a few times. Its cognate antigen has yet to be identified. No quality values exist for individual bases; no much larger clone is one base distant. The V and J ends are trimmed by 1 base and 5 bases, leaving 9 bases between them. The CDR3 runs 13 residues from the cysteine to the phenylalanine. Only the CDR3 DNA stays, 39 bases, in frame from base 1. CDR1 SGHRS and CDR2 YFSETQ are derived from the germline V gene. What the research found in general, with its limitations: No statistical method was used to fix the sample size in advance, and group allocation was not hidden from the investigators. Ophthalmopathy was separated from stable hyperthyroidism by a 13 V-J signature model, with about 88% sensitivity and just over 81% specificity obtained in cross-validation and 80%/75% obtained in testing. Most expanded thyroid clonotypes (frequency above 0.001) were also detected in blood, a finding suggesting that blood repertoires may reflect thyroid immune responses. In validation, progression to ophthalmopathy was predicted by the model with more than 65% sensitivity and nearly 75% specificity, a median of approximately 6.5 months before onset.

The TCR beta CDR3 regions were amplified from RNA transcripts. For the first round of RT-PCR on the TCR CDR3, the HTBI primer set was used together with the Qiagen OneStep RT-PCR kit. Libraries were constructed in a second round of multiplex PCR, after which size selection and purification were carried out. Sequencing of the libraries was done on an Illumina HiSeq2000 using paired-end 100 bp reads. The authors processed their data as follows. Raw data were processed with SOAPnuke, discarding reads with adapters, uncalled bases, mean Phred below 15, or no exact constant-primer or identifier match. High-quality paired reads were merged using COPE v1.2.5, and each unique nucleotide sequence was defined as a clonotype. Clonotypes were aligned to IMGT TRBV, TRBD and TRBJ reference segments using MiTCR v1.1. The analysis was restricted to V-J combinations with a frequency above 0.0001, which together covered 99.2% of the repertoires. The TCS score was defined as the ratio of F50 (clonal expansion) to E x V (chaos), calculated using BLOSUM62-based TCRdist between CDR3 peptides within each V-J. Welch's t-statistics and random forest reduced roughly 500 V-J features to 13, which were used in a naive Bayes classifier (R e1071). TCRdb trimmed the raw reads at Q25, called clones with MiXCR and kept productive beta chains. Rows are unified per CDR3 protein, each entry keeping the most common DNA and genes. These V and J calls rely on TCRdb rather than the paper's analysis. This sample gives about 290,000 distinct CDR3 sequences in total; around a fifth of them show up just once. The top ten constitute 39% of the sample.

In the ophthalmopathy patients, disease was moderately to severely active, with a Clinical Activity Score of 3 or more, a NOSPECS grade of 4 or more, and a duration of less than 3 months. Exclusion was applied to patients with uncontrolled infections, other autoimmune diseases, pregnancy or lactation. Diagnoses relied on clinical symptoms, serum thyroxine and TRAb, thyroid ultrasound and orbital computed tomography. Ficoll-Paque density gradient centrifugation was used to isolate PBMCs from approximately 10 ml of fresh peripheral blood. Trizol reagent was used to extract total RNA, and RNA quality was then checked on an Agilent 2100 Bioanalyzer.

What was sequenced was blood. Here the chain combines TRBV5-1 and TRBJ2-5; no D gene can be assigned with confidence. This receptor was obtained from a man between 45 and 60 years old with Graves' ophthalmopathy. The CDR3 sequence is CASSLIELETQYF. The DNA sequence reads TGCGCCAGCAGCTTGATTGAATTGGAGACCCAGTACTTC.